Listed below are T cell receptor beta chains from one sample, sequenced in a study of blood T cell repertoires in COVID-19. The protocol was immunoSEQ multiplex PCR, while the TCRdb copy is restricted to in-frame clones and leaves out a portion. The sample consists of about 80,000 clones, 80% to 90% of them appearing once. Sequencing was carried out using peripheral blood. These receptors all come from a man older than 75 with active or convalescent COVID-19. Each CDR3 is given with its conserved first and last residue. Each record gives: clone size, J gene, V gene, D gene, CDR3 DNA, CDR3 protein. A D gene is named only where the DNA matches it firmly. Expanded clones are given a class, and other clones once, few, many or no size at all.

NA,TRBJ2-4,TRBV10-1,NA,TGCGCCAGCAGTGACGGGAAGGGTGGCAAAAACATTCAGTACTTC,CASSDGKGGKNIQYF
NA,TRBJ2-1,TRBV7-3,TRBD1,TGTGCCAGCAGCTTAATTAGAGGGACAGGGGGCCCAATCTCCTACAATGAGCAGTTCTTC,CASSLIRGTGGPISYNEQFF
NA,TRBJ1-2,TRBV5-1,TRBD1,TGCGCCAGCAGCTTGGTTGGGACAGGGGGAGGCTACACCTTC,CASSLVGTGGGYTF
NA,TRBJ2-7,TRBV5-8,NA,TGTGCCAGCAGCTATCCTGACAGCCAGTACTTC,CASSYPDSQYF
NA,TRBJ2-5,TRBV4-3,TRBD2,TGCGCCAGCAGCCAGGAACTAGCGGGGGTACAAGAGACCCAGTACTTC,CASSQELAGVQETQYF
NA,TRBJ2-5,TRBV18,TRBD1,TGTGCCAGCTCACATCGGGACAGGGGTAGGGAGACCCAGTACTTC,CASSHRDRGRETQYF
once,TRBJ1-3,TRBV30,NA,TGTGCCTGGAACTCCAGGGTGGGAAACACCATATATTTT,CAWNSRVGNTIYF
NA,TRBJ1-2,TRBV19,NA,TGTGCCAGTAGTATACAGGGGCCTCGTAGCTACACCTTC,CASSIQGPRSYTF
once,TRBJ2-1,TRBV11-3,TRBD2,TGTGCCAGCAGCTTTGGGACTAGCGGATCCAATGAGCAGTTCTTC,CASSFGTSGSNEQFF
NA,TRBJ1-2,TRBV30,NA,TGTGCCTGGGCCCCTGACGGACAGCACTATGGCTACACCTTC,CAWAPDGQHYGYTF
NA,TRBJ1-6,TRBV4-1,NA,TGCGCCAGCAGCCAACGAGGGTTTTCCTATAATTCACCCCTCCACTTT,CASSQRGFSYNSPLHF
NA,TRBJ2-5,TRBV10-3,NA,TGTGCCATCGGGGGCCCTGAGGGAGAGACCCAGTACTTC,CAIGGPEGETQYF
NA,TRBJ1-1,TRBV3-1/TRBV3-2,NA,TGTGCCAGCAGCCAACCCGGACGAGGGGGGGACACTGAAGCTTTCTTT,CASSQPGRGGDTEAFF
NA,TRBJ2-1,TRBV27,TRBD1,TGTGCCAGCAGCTTCAGGGACAGGGGGTCCCGTGAGCAGTTCTTC,CASSFRDRGSREQFF
NA,TRBJ2-6,TRBV29-1,NA,TGCAGCGCCGGTGCAGGAAGGCCAGGGTACTCTGGGGCCAACGTCCTGACTTTC,CSAGAGRPGYSGANVLTF
NA,TRBJ2-7,TRBV6-6,TRBD2,TGTGCCAGCAGTTACGGGCCGGGGGGACCCTACGAGCAGTACTTC,CASSYGPGGPYEQYF
NA,TRBJ2-5,TRBV19,TRBD1,TGTGCCAGTACCCCGACAGGGAAACAAGAGACCCAGTACTTC,CASTPTGKQETQYF
NA,TRBJ1-2,TRBV6-5,NA,TGTGCCAGCAGTTACTTGGAGGGTTACAACTATGGCTACACCTTC,CASSYLEGYNYGYTF
NA,TRBJ2-7,TRBV5-5,NA,TGTGCCAGACCCCATGAGGGTAAAAGCTACGAGCAGTACTTC,CARPHEGKSYEQYF
NA,TRBJ1-1,TRBV3-1/TRBV3-2,NA,TGTGCCAGCAGCAAAAGGGGAAATATGAACACTGAAGCTTTCTTT,CASSKRGNMNTEAFF
NA,TRBJ1-1,TRBV6-5,NA,TGTGCCAGCAGTTACTCCGGCGCAGGGAGGACTGAAGCTTTCTTT,CASSYSGAGRTEAFF
NA,TRBJ2-5,TRBV18,TRBD2,TGTGCCAGCTCACCACGGCCTAGCGGGAATGTGGGGGGAGAGACCCAGTACTTC,CASSPRPSGNVGGETQYF
NA,TRBJ2-1,TRBV29-1,TRBD2,TGCAGCGTTGTCCCAGCGGGAGGGAGAGGGAGCAATGAGCAGTTCTTC,CSVVPAGGRGSNEQFF
NA,TRBJ1-2,TRBV27,NA,TGTGCCAGCAGTCCACCCGTCGGGAGAAATCCCAATGGCTACACCTTC,CASSPPVGRNPNGYTF
NA,TRBJ1-3,TRBV25-1,NA,TGTGCCAGCAGTGAAGCGGCAGGGTCTGGAAACACCATATATTTT,CASSEAAGSGNTIYF
NA,TRBJ1-5,TRBV7-9,NA,TGTGCCAGCAGCCCCAACAACAATCAGCCCCAGCATTTT,CASSPNNNQPQHF
NA,TRBJ2-7,TRBV7-9,TRBD1,TGTGCCAGCAGCTCCCAAACAGGGGGCTACGAGCAGTACTTC,CASSSQTGGYEQYF
few,TRBJ2-1,TRBV5-1,NA,TGCGCCAGCAGCCGGAGAGAAAGCTCCTACAATGAGCAGTTCTTC,CASSRRESSYNEQFF
NA,TRBJ2-7,TRBV3-1/TRBV3-2,TRBD2,TGTGCCAGCAGCGAAAGGACTAGCGGAGCCTACGAGCAGTACTTC,CASSERTSGAYEQYF
NA,TRBJ2-5,TRBV2,NA,TGTGCCAGCAGCGGCGCCCCAGGAGGCGGCCAAGAGACCCAGTACTTC,CASSGAPGGGQETQYF
few,TRBJ2-5,TRBV3-1/TRBV3-2,NA,TGTGCCAGCAGCAGAGCGGAGAAGGAGACCCAGTACTTC,CASSRAEKETQYF
NA,TRBJ1-1,TRBV19,NA,TGTGCCACCTCACAGGGAGATCTAGGGAACACTGAAGCTTTCTTT,CATSQGDLGNTEAFF
NA,TRBJ1-4,TRBV7-9,TRBD1,TGTGCCAGCAGTTCCGGACAGGTTCAGGAAAAACTGTTTTTT,CASSSGQVQEKLFF
NA,TRBJ1-1,TRBV28,TRBD1,TGTGCCAGCAGTACATCAGGGGGCGCGGTCACTGAAGCTTTCTTT,CASSTSGGAVTEAFF
NA,TRBJ2-1,TRBV11-1,NA,TGTGCCAGCAGCCTTGATAGCACCTACAATGAGCAGTTCTTC,CASSLDSTYNEQFF
NA,TRBJ2-1,TRBV6-5,TRBD2,TGTGCCAGCAGCTATACGGCTAGCGGGAGCAATGAGCAGTTCTTC,CASSYTASGSNEQFF
NA,TRBJ2-2,TRBV19,NA,TGTGCCAGTACCTCCACCGGGGAGCTGTTTTTT,CASTSTGELFF
NA,TRBJ1-2,TRBV9,NA,TGTGCCAGCAGCGTAGCCGCGGGTTGGGAGGACTATGGCTACACCTTC,CASSVAAGWEDYGYTF
NA,TRBJ1-5,TRBV29-1,NA,TGCAGAAGAGTTGGCGGGAGCAATCAGCCCCAGCATTTT,CRRVGGSNQPQHF
few,TRBJ1-2,TRBV25-1,NA,TGTGCCAGCAGTGATAACTCGAGAGGAGCCTATGGCTACACCTTC,CASSDNSRGAYGYTF
NA,TRBJ2-2,TRBV7-9,TRBD2,TGTGCCAGCAGCCGCCCGATAGGGACTAGCGGGACCGGGGAGCTGTTTTTT,CASSRPIGTSGTGELFF
NA,TRBJ2-7,TRBV28,TRBD2,TGTGCCGTAGCGGGAAACTACGAGCAGTACTTC,CAVAGNYEQYF
NA,TRBJ2-3,TRBV7-2,NA,TGTGCCAGCAAAACAGGCCGCGCAGATACGCAGTATTTT,CASKTGRADTQYF
NA,TRBJ2-5,TRBV5-1,NA,TGCGCCAGCAGCCCGGGGGGCAACCAAGAGACCCAGTACTTC,CASSPGGNQETQYF
NA,TRBJ2-5,TRBV6-5,NA,TGTGCCAGCTCTCCCTATATTACGAAAGAGACCCAGTACTTC,CASSPYITKETQYF
NA,TRBJ1-2,TRBV19,NA,TGTGCCAGTAGTATCGGCCAGCGTCTGGGTGGCTACACCTTC,CASSIGQRLGGYTF
once,TRBJ2-1,TRBV7-6,TRBD2,TGTGCCAGCAGCCGACCGGGACTAGCGGGAGGGTTGAGCTCCTACAATGAGCAGTTCTTC,CASSRPGLAGGLSSYNEQFF